The sequence of this TCR beta chain was determined in a study of response to subunit inactivated influenza vaccine. Details on this clonotype: Its matching antigen is unknown.

Each CDR3 protein gets one entry after TCRdb re-called the RT-PCR reads with MiXCR. The repertoire holds fewer than 700,000 distinct CDR3 sequences, with 13% as singletons. The CDR3 is 18 residues long. Per germline, CDR1 SGHAT and CDR2 FQDESV (reference sequence). V trimming: 10 bases; J trimming: 4 bases; junction bases outside the gene matches: 18. Study results and limitations: Authors suggested that a seasonal influenza vaccination recruits few new T cells each time.

The sequence derives from a man over 45 who received an inactivated influenza vaccine. The chain employs TRBV11-1 and TRBJ2-3; 12 bases agree with TRBD2. Sample: PBMCs from blood, taken about 6 weeks after vaccination. In DNA, the CDR3 is TGTGCCATCTGTTTAGCCTTGACTAGCGGGAGTCTTCCAGATACGCAGTATTTT. It is translated as CAICLALTSGSLPDTQYF.